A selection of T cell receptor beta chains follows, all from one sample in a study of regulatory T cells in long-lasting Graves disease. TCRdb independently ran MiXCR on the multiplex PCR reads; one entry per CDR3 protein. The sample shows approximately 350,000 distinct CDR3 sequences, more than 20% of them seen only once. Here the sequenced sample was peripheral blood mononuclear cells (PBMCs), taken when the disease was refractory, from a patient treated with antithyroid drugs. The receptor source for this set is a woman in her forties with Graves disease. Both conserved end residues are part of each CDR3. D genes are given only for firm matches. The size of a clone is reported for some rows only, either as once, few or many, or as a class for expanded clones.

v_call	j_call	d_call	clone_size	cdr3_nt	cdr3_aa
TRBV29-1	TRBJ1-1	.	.	TGCAGCGATTCTCAAGCTTTCTTT	CSDSQAFF
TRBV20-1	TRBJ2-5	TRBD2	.	TGCAGTGCTAGAGATCGGGGGGCTAGCGGGAGTTTGGAGACCCAGTACTTC	CSARDRGASGSLETQYF
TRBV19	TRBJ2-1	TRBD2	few	TGTGCCAGTAGTATGTTAGCGGGAGGGTACAATGAGCAGTTCTTC	CASSMLAGGYNEQFF
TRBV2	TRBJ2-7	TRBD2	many	TGTGCCAGCAGTGAAAGGTGGGCCCGTGGCGGGAGAAAGTACTTC	CASSERWARGGRKYF
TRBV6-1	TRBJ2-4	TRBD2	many	TGTGCCAGCAGTCCGCGGACTAGCGGGAGGGAAAACATTCAGTACTTC	CASSPRTSGRENIQYF
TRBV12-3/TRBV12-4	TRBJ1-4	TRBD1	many	TGTGCCAGCAGTTTACTAGGGACAGGTGAAAAACTGTTTTTT	CASSLLGTGEKLFF
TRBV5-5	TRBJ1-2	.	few	TGTGCCAGCAGCTTGTGGGGTGGCATGGGACGCTCTAGTAGTGGCTACACCTTC	CASSLWGGMGRSSSGYTF
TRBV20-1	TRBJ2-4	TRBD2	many	TGCAGTGCTTTGCGGGAGAGCCTAGCCAAAAACATTCAGTACTTC	CSALRESLAKNIQYF
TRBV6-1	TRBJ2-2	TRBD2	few	TGTGCCAGCAGCAAAAAGGCAGGCGGGAGTACCGGGGAGCTGTTTTTT	CASSKKAGGSTGELFF
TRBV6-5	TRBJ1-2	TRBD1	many	TGTGCCAGCAGTTACGAGGACAGGCGAGATAACTATGGCTACACCTTC	CASSYEDRRDNYGYTF
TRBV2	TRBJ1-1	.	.	TGTGCCAGGGGGGACGTGAACACTGAAGCTTTCTTT	CARGDVNTEAFF
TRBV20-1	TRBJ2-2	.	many	TGCAGTGCTAGAGATGGCGGCGCACTCACCGGGGAGCTGTTTTTT	CSARDGGALTGELFF
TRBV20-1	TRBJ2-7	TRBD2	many	TGCAGTGCTAGAGACATTAGCGGGAGAATTGGGTACGAGCAGTACTTC	CSARDISGRIGYEQYF
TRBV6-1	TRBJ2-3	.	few	TGTGCCAGCAGGTCCAGGGGAGATACGCAGTATTTT	CASRSRGDTQYF
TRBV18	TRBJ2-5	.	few	TGTGCCAGCTCACCACCCTCGACCGGAGAGACCCAGTACTTC	CASSPPSTGETQYF
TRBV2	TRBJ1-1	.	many	TGTGCCAGGGAAATGACCGGTGAAGCTTTCTTT	CAREMTGEAFF
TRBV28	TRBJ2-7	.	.	TGTGCCAGCAGCGTTGGGACTGGCCTGGGGGAGCAGTACTTC	CASSVGTGLGEQYF
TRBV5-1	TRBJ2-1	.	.	TGCGCCAGCAGCTTGGGTCCGGGAGCCTCCTACAATGAGCAGTTCTTC	CASSLGPGASYNEQFF
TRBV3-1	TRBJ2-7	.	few	TGTGCCAGCAGCCAACACCAGGGAGCACTCTCCTACGAGCAGTACTTC	CASSQHQGALSYEQYF
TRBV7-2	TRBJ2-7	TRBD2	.	TGTGCCAGCAGCTTTCGGCTAGCGGGAGTGTACGAGCAGTACTTC	CASSFRLAGVYEQYF
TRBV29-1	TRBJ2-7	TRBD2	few	TGCAGCGGAATCAGACTAGCGGGAGGGAGAGGGAGCTACGAGCAGTACTTC	CSGIRLAGGRGSYEQYF
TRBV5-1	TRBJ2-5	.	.	TGCGCCAGCAGACCAACAGGGCGTGAGACCCAGTACTTC	CASRPTGRETQYF
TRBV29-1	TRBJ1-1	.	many	TGCAGCGTGTTGAAAGTGGGGGGTACGTTCACTGAAGCTTTCTTT	CSVLKVGGTFTEAFF
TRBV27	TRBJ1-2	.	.	TGTGCCAGCAGTTTAATCTTTAGCAGCTACACTTACGGTGGCTACACCTTC	CASSLIFSSYTYGGYTF
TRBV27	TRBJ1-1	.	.	TGTGCCAGCAGTTCATTCCCTTCGGTGGGGCTGAACACTGAAGCTTTCTTT	CASSSFPSVGLNTEAFF
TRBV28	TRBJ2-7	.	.	TGTGCCAGCAGGCATGGCTACGAGCAGTACTTC	CASRHGYEQYF
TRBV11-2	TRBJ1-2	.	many	TGTGCCAGCAGCTTAGGAGTTAAAAACTATGGCTACACCTTC	CASSLGVKNYGYTF
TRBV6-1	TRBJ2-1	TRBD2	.	TGTGCCAGCACCCGGCTAGCGGATAGGAATGAGCAGTTCTTC	CASTRLADRNEQFF
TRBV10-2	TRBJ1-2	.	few	TGCGCCAGCAGAGGGACACCCCACCCATCGCTCAACTATGGCTACACCTTC	CASRGTPHPSLNYGYTF
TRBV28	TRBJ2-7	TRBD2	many	TGTGCCAGCCATGCAGCGGGAGGGAATCACGAGCAGTACTTC	CASHAAGGNHEQYF
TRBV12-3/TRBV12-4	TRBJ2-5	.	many	TGTGCCAGCAGCCCGGGGCGGGCGGAAAGACTCCAAGAGACCCAGTACTTC	CASSPGRAERLQETQYF
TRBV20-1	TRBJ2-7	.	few	TGCAGTGCTGGAGGGACGGCTATCTACGAGCAGTACTTC	CSAGGTAIYEQYF
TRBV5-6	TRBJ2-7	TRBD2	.	TGTGCCAGCAGCACGGAAGGGGCTAGCGGGAGCCACGAGCAGTACTTC	CASSTEGASGSHEQYF
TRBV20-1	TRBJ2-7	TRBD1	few	TGCAGTGCTAGAGATCAACAGGGGCGCTACGAGCAGTACTTC	CSARDQQGRYEQYF
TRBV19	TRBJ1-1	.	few	TGTGCCAGTAGCAAACGGATGAACACTGAAGCTTTCTTT	CASSKRMNTEAFF
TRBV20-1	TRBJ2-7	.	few	TGCAGTGCTAGTGACCAGAGCAGGATAACCTACGAGCAGTACTTC	CSASDQSRITYEQYF
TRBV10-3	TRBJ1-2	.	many	TGTGCCATCAGTCCCTCGGGGGGGGACTATGGCTACACCTTC	CAISPSGGDYGYTF
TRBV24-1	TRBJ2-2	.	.	TGTGCCACCAGTGATTTAGGGCCCATCTCGAACACCGGGGAGCTGTTTTTT	CATSDLGPISNTGELFF
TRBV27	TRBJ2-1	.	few	TGTGCCAGCAGTGTAGACCGGGTCGATGAGCAGTTCTTC	CASSVDRVDEQFF
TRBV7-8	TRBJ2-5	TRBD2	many	TGTGCCAGCAGCTTAGAGCGGGAGTTGGGGAAAGAGACCCAGTACTTC	CASSLERELGKETQYF
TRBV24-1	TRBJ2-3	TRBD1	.	TGTGCCACCAGTGAATCCGACCCCAAGGACAGGGGGGCAGATACGCAGTATTTT	CATSESDPKDRGADTQYF
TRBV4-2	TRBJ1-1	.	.	TGTGCCAGCAGCCAAGAAGCGGAGGCACTAGAAGCTTTCTTT	CASSQEAEALEAFF
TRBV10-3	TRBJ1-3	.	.	TGTGCCATCAGTGAGAGGGCAGGGAATTTCGGAAACACCATATATTTT	CAISERAGNFGNTIYF
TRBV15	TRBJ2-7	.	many	TGTGCCACCAGCAGACTATCGGGGGAGCAGTACTTC	CATSRLSGEQYF
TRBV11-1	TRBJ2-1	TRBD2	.	TGTGCCAGCAGCCCTGAACTAGCGGGAGTCCCCAATGAGCAGTTCTTC	CASSPELAGVPNEQFF
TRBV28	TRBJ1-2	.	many	TGTGCCAGCACTTTAGAACGGGGGCCTGGCTACACCTTC	CASTLERGPGYTF
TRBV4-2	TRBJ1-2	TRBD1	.	TGTGCCAGCAGCCTACGTGGGGACAGGGTTATGGGGTACGGCTACACCTTC	CASSLRGDRVMGYGYTF
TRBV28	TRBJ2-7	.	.	TGTGCCAGCTCTCCGAAAGCGGGCTACTACGAGCAGTACTTC	CASSPKAGYYEQYF
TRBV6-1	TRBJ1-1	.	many	TGTGCCAGCTGCAAGGGGCGAGGCACTGAAGCTTTCTTT	CASCKGRGTEAFF
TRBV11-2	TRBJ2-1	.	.	TGTGCCAGCAGTCCGATATCCGGGGTCAGATCCTCCTACAATGAGCAGTTCTTC	CASSPISGVRSSYNEQFF
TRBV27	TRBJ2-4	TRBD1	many	TGTGCCAGCAGTTCTATCACCGGGACAGGGGAGGGGACCAAAAACATTCAGTACTTC	CASSSITGTGEGTKNIQYF
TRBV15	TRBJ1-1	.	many	TGTGCCACCAGCAGAGACAGGGGCGTGAGTGAAGCTTTCTTT	CATSRDRGVSEAFF